One sample yielded the 19 T cell receptor beta chains listed below, sequenced in a study of neurological immune-mediated disorders. Each CDR3 protein gets one entry after TCRdb re-called the 5' RACE reads with MiXCR. Of some 50,000 distinct CDR3 sequences detected, about 15% appear once; the ten largest clones hold roughly 4.5%. Sequencing input: PBMCs. These receptors were obtained from a man in his sixties in good health.

This clonotype was observed many times. The rearrangement joins TRBV3-1 to TRBJ2-5, with TRBD2 as a possible D gene (5 bases). CDR1 is LGHDT and CDR2 is YNNKEL in the germline V gene (reference sequence). The CDR3 consists of 13 residues. The V end was cut by 4 bases, the J end by 4 bases, with 10 bases between. The DNA of the CDR3 is TGTGCCAGCAGCCTGTGGGAGATAGAGACCCAGTACTTC. Protein: CASSLWEIETQYF.

This clonotype was seen repeatedly, ten times or more. The CDR3 DNA reads TGTGCCACCAGTGATAGCGGGAGGATCAACGAGCAGTACTTC. It is translated as CATSDSGRINEQYF. The V call is TRBV24-1, the J call TRBJ2-7; 9 bases are shared with TRBD2. The V gene's germline CDR1 is KGHDR and CDR2 SFDVKD. V lost 3 bases to trimming and J lost 5 bases; unmatched junction nucleotides: 4. This CDR3 spans 14 amino acids.

This clonotype was counted many times. The chain joins TRBV12-3 or TRBV12-4 to TRBJ2-1; the D is unclear. The CDR3 loop spans 11 amino acids. V shed 6 bases and J shed 3 bases, with 3 bases lying between them. CDR3 DNA sequence: TGTGCCAGCAGCTACTACAATGAGCAGTTCTTC. Translating gives CASSYYNEQFF.

This clonotype appeared many times. The V gene is TRBV20-1, the J gene TRBJ2-1; 10 bases are a match to TRBD2. The junction had 6 bases not matched to a gene; V was cut back by 6 bases and J by 1 base. CDR3 length: 15 amino acids. CDR1 is DFQATT, CDR2 SNEGSKA, per germline (reference sequence). The DNA of the CDR3 is TGCAGTGCCCAAAGCGGGAGGGGTTCCTACAATGAGCAGTTCTTC. Its translation: CSAQSGRGSYNEQFF.

In its sample, this clonotype was seen many times. The rearrangement links TRBV5-1 to TRBJ2-7; 7 bases agree with TRBD1. The CDR3 has 13 residues. CDR1 is SGHRS, CDR2 YFSETQ, per germline. After removal of 3 bases from V and 3 bases from J, the junction contained 3 bases not matched to a gene. The CDR3, as DNA: TGCGCCAGCAGCTCCGGGACAGACTACGAGCAGTACTTC. This encodes CASSSGTDYEQYF.

This clonotype was seen repeatedly, ten times or more. J is TRBJ2-7 and V is TRBV7-9; D is tentatively TRBD1 or TRBD2 (5 bases each). CDR1 and CDR2 (germline): SEHNR, FQNEAQ (reference sequence). Trimming took 5 bases from V and 4 from J, leaving 18 bases between them. The CDR3 has 15 residues. This chain's CDR3 is CASSPFRAGRYEQYF. DNA of the CDR3: TGTGCCAGCAGCCCCTTCCGCGCAGGGAGATACGAGCAGTACTTC.

This clonotype was detected ten times or more. This chain uses TRBV5-1 with TRBJ2-7, with 13 positions matching TRBD2. CDR3 length equals 15 residues. V shed 4 bases, J shed 4 bases, and the junction held 5 bases outside the gene matches. Germline V gene data show CDR1 as SGHRS and CDR2 as YFSETQ. In DNA form, the CDR3 reads TGCGCCAGCAGCACGACTAGCGGGAGGAGGTACGAGCAGTACTTC. This translates into CASSTTSGRRYEQYF.

This clonotype has a count of ten or more. The chain carries TRBV5-1 and TRBJ2-7; 13 bases map to TRBD2. The junction had 8 bases not matched to a gene; V was cut back by 4 bases and J by 7 bases. CDR3 length: 15 residues. Germline CDR1 is SGHRS and CDR2 is YFSETQ. CDR3 in DNA: TGCGCCAGCAGCCGGACTAGCGGGGGCACTGGGGAGCAGTACTTC. As protein: CASSRTSGGTGEQYF.

This clonotype was found many times. J is TRBJ2-7 and V is TRBV4-2; D is perhaps TRBD2 (6 bases). With 4 bases removed from V and 6 bases from J, the gap between germline ends came to 16 bases. This CDR3 is built from 14 residues. The germline V gene has CDR1 LGHNA and CDR2 YNFKEQ. The CDR3 nucleotides are TGTGCCAGCAGCCCGCCGTTACTAGCCTCCGAGCAGTACTTC. It yields the protein CASSPPLLASEQYF.

This clonotype appeared many times. The chain has TRBV28 and TRBJ2-1; 11 nucleotides match TRBD2. V gave up 3 bases and J gave up 5 bases; unmatched junction bases: 9. This CDR3 has 17 residues. Germline lookup yields CDR1 MDHEN and CDR2 SYDVKM. The CDR3 nucleotides are TGTGCCAGCAGTTTCTTATACGGGACTAGCGGACACAATGAGCAGTTCTTC. It translates to CASSFLYGTSGHNEQFF. Full variable domain (outside the CDR3, taken from reference TRBV28 and TRBJ2-1): DVKVTQSSRYLVKRTGEKVFLECVQDMDHENMFWYRQDPGLGLRLIYFSYDVKMKEKGDIPEGYSVSREKKERFSLILESASTNQTSMYLCASSFLYGTSGHNEQFFGPGTRLTVL.

This clonotype was found many times. The CDR3 reads CASSFSRVEYEQYF. As DNA, the CDR3 is TGTGCCAGCAGTTTTTCCAGGGTAGAGTACGAGCAGTACTTC. The chain links TRBV12-3 or TRBV12-4 to TRBJ2-7, with a possible D match to TRBD1 (5 bases). This CDR3 contains 14 residues. V lost 3 bases, J lost 4 bases, and 13 bases lay in between.

This clonotype came up many times. The V gene is TRBV24-1, the J gene TRBJ2-3; a possible D gene is TRBD2 (6 bases). Germline CDR1 and CDR2: KGHDR and SFDVKD. The CDR3 length is 14 residues. V was clipped by 5 bases and J by 5 bases, with 13 bases between them. CDR3 bases: TGTGCCACCAGTGCGGGGGTCCTCGGAGATACGCAGTATTTT. Its protein is CATSAGVLGDTQYF.

There are many counts of this clonotype. The genes are TRBV7-9 and TRBJ2-1; 14 bases agree with TRBD2. V lost 4 bases to trimming and J lost 5 bases; unmatched junction nucleotides: 7. Germline V gene lookup returns CDR1 SEHNR and CDR2 FQNEAQ (reference sequence). This CDR3 is built from 17 residues. The CDR3 bases are TGTGCCAGCAGCTCGGGACTAGCGGGAGAGATCCACAATGAGCAGTTCTTC. Protein product: CASSSGLAGEIHNEQFF.

This clonotype was counted ten times or more. The V gene is TRBV29-1, the J gene TRBJ1-2; D ambiguous. Germline V gene data show CDR1 as SQVTM and CDR2 as ANQGSEA. The CDR3 has 11 amino acids. Deletions cut 4 bases from V and 6 bases from J, with 9 bases between. The CDR3 sequence is CSVVQANGYTF. The CDR3 bases are TGCAGCGTTGTTCAGGCCAATGGCTACACCTTC.

In its sample, this clonotype was seen many times. This rearrangement joins TRBV29-1 to TRBJ1-2; no clear D. CDR1 SQVTM and CDR2 ANQGSEA come from the germline V gene. This CDR3 contains 13 residues. The V gene lost 4 bases and the J gene lost 4 bases, with 13 bases spanning the gap. Here the CDR3 reads CSVGQAIGYGYTF. CDR3 DNA sequence: TGCAGCGTTGGGCAGGCTATCGGCTATGGCTACACCTTC.

The chain combines TRBV5-1 with TRBJ2-5, with 7 bases identical to TRBD1. The CDR3 totals 15 residues. CDR1 is SGHRS and CDR2 is YFSETQ in the germline V gene. Unmatched junction bases numbered 8, after V lost 4 bases and J lost 2 bases. CDR3 sequence (DNA): TGCGCCAGCAGCCTTCTCGACAGGGCACAAGAGACCCAGTACTTC. Its protein is CASSLLDRAQETQYF. Full variable domain (rest looked up from reference TRBV5-1 and TRBJ2-5): KAGVTQTPRYLIKTRGQQVTLSCSPISGHRSVSWYQQTPGQGLQFLFEYFSETQRNKGNFPGRFSGRQFSNSRSEMNVSTLELGDSALYLCASSLLDRAQETQYFGPGTRLLVL.

The V and J genes are TRBV12-3 or TRBV12-4 and TRBJ1-5, with TRBD1 identical over 7 bases. Trimming at V came to 6 bases and at J to 6 bases, leaving 8 bases not matched to a gene. This CDR3 is 14 amino acids long. The CDR3 is CASREQGWTQPQHF. Here the CDR3 DNA reads TGTGCCAGCAGGGAACAGGGGTGGACTCAGCCCCAGCATTTT.

As concerns this clonotype: A much larger clonotype is one base distant, so this may be a read error. This chain uses TRBV27 with TRBJ2-2, with D perhaps given as TRBD1 or TRBD2 (7 bases each). Germline assignment: CDR1 MNHEY and CDR2 SMNVEV (reference sequence). The V and J ends lost 6 bases and 9 bases respectively, with 17 bases between them. This CDR3 spans 14 amino acids. The CDR3 loop is CASRGGGAVRELFF. In nucleotides, the CDR3 is TGTGCCAGCAGGGGAGGGGGCGCCGTCAGGGAGCTGTTTTTT.

This clonotype was observed a single time. A much larger clone differs from this one at a single base, so this may be a read error. The chain carries TRBV29-1 and TRBJ1-1; no definite D call. This CDR3 has 14 amino acids. The V gene's germline CDR1 is SQVTM and CDR2 ANQGSEA. V dropped 4 bases and J dropped 0 bases, with 12 bases sitting between them. The CDR3 here is CSVAAQCLNTEAFF. Here the CDR3 DNA reads TGCAGCGTTGCAGCCCAGTGTCTGAACACTGAAGCTTTCTTT.